A selection of T cell receptor beta chains follows, all from one sample in a study of T cell responses to AZD1222 COVID-19 vaccine. Method: immunoSEQ multiplex PCR; TCRdb's copy keeps in-frame clones and lacks some. In the table there are approximately 140,000 clones, roughly 90% of which are singletons. This specimen consisted of peripheral blood, obtained 28 days after the second AZD1222 dose. The receptors shown here come from an adult who received the AZD1222 COVID-19 vaccine. The CDR3 runs from the conserved cysteine through the conserved F or W. D genes are given only for firm matches. For some rows the clone size is stated as once, few or many, or as a class when expanded; others skip it.

TRBV6-5	13	TRBD1	.	TRBJ2-3	TGTGCCAGCAGCCGGGACAGGGAAGATACGCAGTATTTT	CASSRDREDTQYF
TRBV27	13	TRBD2	.	TRBJ2-7	TGTGCCAGCAAATTAGCGGGAGCCCACGAGCAGTACTTC	CASKLAGAHEQYF
TRBV28	14	.	.	TRBJ1-3	TGTGCCAGCAGTTCACAGGGCTCTGGAAACACCATATATTTT	CASSSQGSGNTIYF
TRBV25-1	15	.	.	TRBJ2-5	TGTGCCAGCAGTGAATACACAGGACAGCAAGAGACCCAGTACTTC	CASSEYTGQQETQYF
TRBV7-2	13	.	.	TRBJ2-5	TGTGCCAGCAGCTTAGCCAGGGGGGGTACCCAGTACTTC	CASSLARGGTQYF
TRBV30	13	.	.	TRBJ1-6	TGTGCCTGGAATCGGGAGATCAATTCACCCCTCCACTTT	CAWNREINSPLHF
TRBV5-8	14	.	.	TRBJ2-2	TGTGCCAGCAGCACCGGACACGTCACCGGGGAGCTGTTTTTT	CASSTGHVTGELFF
TRBV30	10	.	once	TRBJ2-3	TGTGCCTGGAAGGCAGATACGCAGTATTTT	CAWKADTQYF
TRBV28	16	.	.	TRBJ1-3	TGTGCCAGCAGTTTATCCCGGGGTATCCCTGGAAACACCATATATTTT	CASSLSRGIPGNTIYF
TRBV7-2	15	.	.	TRBJ1-2	TGTGCCAGCAGTTTCCGGTCCGGGGAAAACTATGGCTACACCTTC	CASSFRSGENYGYTF
TRBV6-1	15	.	.	TRBJ1-3	TGTGCCAGCAGTGAAGTAAGGAGCTCTGGAAACACCATATATTTT	CASSEVRSSGNTIYF
TRBV18	17	TRBD2	.	TRBJ2-2	TGTGCCAGCTCCCTCGGACTAGCGGGAACTAACACCGGGGAGCTGTTTTTT	CASSLGLAGTNTGELFF
TRBV4-1	17	TRBD1	.	TRBJ1-3	TGCGCCAGCAGCCAAGATATCAGGGGGATATATGGAAACACCATATATTTT	CASSQDIRGIYGNTIYF
TRBV14	13	.	.	TRBJ1-1	TGTGCCAGCAGCCAAGGAGTCCACACTGAAGCTTTCTTT	CASSQGVHTEAFF
TRBV2	16	TRBD1	.	TRBJ1-2	TGTGCCAGCAGTATGACAGGGCGAAATAGAAAGTATGGCTACACCTTC	CASSMTGRNRKYGYTF
TRBV7-2	15	.	.	TRBJ2-1	TGTGCCAGCAGCTTAGCAAGGTTCACGGGCAATGAGCAGTTCTTC	CASSLARFTGNEQFF
TRBV29-1	16	.	.	TRBJ1-2	TGCAGCGTTGAAGGGGGGCAGGCAACCATTAACTATGGCTACACCTTC	CSVEGGQATINYGYTF
TRBV10-1	14	.	.	TRBJ1-1	TGCGCCAGCAGTGCTTTCGGCCTGAACACTGAAGCTTTCTTT	CASSAFGLNTEAFF
TRBV4-3	14	.	.	TRBJ2-2	TGCGCCAGCAGCCAAGAAGAGCGAACCGGGGAGCTGTTTTTT	CASSQEERTGELFF
TRBV28	14	TRBD1	.	TRBJ1-4	TGTGCCAGCAGTCCAGGGGGGGCGGACGAAAAACTGTTTTTT	CASSPGGADEKLFF
TRBV6-5	16	.	once	TRBJ1-3	TGTGCCAGCAGTTACCAAGGCGGACACTCTGGAAACACCATATATTTT	CASSYQGGHSGNTIYF
TRBV5-1	15	.	few	TRBJ2-3	TGCGCCGGTATCGAAAGACAGTTTAACACAGATACGCAGTATTTT	CAGIERQFNTDTQYF
TRBV29-1	11	.	once	TRBJ1-2	TGCAGCGTTCTTGGGGAATATGGCTACACCTTC	CSVLGEYGYTF
TRBV7-6	11	.	.	TRBJ2-1	TGTGCCAGCAGCTCGGGACCGGCGGAGTTCTTC	CASSSGPAEFF
TRBV19	15	TRBD2	.	TRBJ2-7	TGTGCCAGTAGTGCCAGGACTAGCGGGGTCCGCGAGCAGTACTTC	CASSARTSGVREQYF
TRBV20-1	11	.	.	TRBJ1-3	TGCAGTGCTAGAGGGGGAAACACCATATATTTT	CSARGGNTIYF
TRBV5-1	16	TRBD1	.	TRBJ2-3	TGCGCCAGCAGCGCCCCAGGGGGCTCGGGCACAGATACGCAGTATTTT	CASSAPGGSGTDTQYF
TRBV4-2	13	.	.	TRBJ2-3	TGTGCCAGCAGCCAATGGCTAGCAGATACGCAGTATTTT	CASSQWLADTQYF
TRBV11-2	14	.	.	TRBJ2-7	TGTGCCAGCAGCTTAGGGGACGGAGGCTACGAGCAGTACTTC	CASSLGDGGYEQYF
TRBV7-3	13	.	.	TRBJ1-1	TGTGCCAGCAGGTCGGGTCGGAACACTGAAGCTTTCTTT	CASRSGRNTEAFF
TRBV4-3	12	.	.	TRBJ2-3	TGCGCCAGCAGCCGAGACGGGGATACGCAGTATTTT	CASSRDGDTQYF
TRBV7-2	13	TRBD1	.	TRBJ1-5	TGTGCCAGCAGGGGACAGGGAGGACAGCCCCAGCATTTT	CASRGQGGQPQHF
TRBV28	12	.	.	TRBJ1-2	TGTGCCAGCATACAGCCACCCTATGGCTACACCTTC	CASIQPPYGYTF
TRBV10-3	13	.	.	TRBJ2-5	TGTGCCATAGGAGCTAGCCGAGCTGAGACCCAGTACTTC	CAIGASRAETQYF
TRBV5-4	15	TRBD1	.	TRBJ1-2	TGTGCCAGCAGCTTGGGTGGGACAGCTAACTATGGCTACACCTTC	CASSLGGTANYGYTF
TRBV7-6	14	.	.	TRBJ1-2	TGTGCCAGCAGCTTAACTAACAGGGTACATGGCTACACCTTC	CASSLTNRVHGYTF
TRBV9	13	.	.	TRBJ1-1	TGTGCCAGCAGCGAGGGGATGAACACTGAAGCTTTCTTT	CASSEGMNTEAFF
TRBV28	14	TRBD1	once	TRBJ1-5	TGTGCCAGCATGCAGGGGGTAGGGAATCAGCCCCAGCATTTT	CASMQGVGNQPQHF
TRBV28	12	.	.	TRBJ1-5	TGTGCCAGCAGCGAGGGGTTCCAGCCCCAGCATTTT	CASSEGFQPQHF
TRBV15	15	.	.	TRBJ1-2	TGTGCCACCAGCAGAGACAGGAGCCAAAACTATGGCTACACCTTC	CATSRDRSQNYGYTF
TRBV5-4	17	.	.	TRBJ1-1	TGTGCCAGCAGCTTGCCGGGTCGGGGGAAAAGGGACACTGAAGCTTTCTTT	CASSLPGRGKRDTEAFF
TRBV7-9	18	TRBD1	.	TRBJ2-2	TGTGCCAGCAGCTCGGCCCGGGACAGGGTCGTCGGCACCGGGGAGCTGTTTTTT	CASSSARDRVVGTGELFF
TRBV3-1/TRBV3-2	16	TRBD2	.	TRBJ2-3	TGTGCCAGCAGCCAAGTCGGGGGGGGACCTCGAGATACGCAGTATTTT	CASSQVGGGPRDTQYF
TRBV29-1	12	.	.	TRBJ2-6	TGCAGCGTTGACTCTGGGGCCAACGTCCTGACTTTC	CSVDSGANVLTF
TRBV29-1	12	.	.	TRBJ1-1	TGCAGCGCCGGTAGTATGGCGGCTGAAGCTTTCTTT	CSAGSMAAEAFF
TRBV16	14	.	once	TRBJ1-2	TGTGCCAGCAGCCAATCTTCCTCTAACTATGGCTACACCTTC	CASSQSSSNYGYTF
TRBV6-5	11	.	.	TRBJ1-1	TGTGCAGGGGGGGGTTTGACTGAAGCTTTCTTT	CAGGGLTEAFF
TRBV3-1/TRBV3-2	14	TRBD1	.	TRBJ1-4	TGTGCCAGCACCCGACAGGGCCAGAATGAAAAACTGTTTTTT	CASTRQGQNEKLFF
TRBV2	14	.	.	TRBJ1-1	TGTGCCAGCATCAGAGAGCCACAACCCACTGAAGCTTTCTTT	CASIREPQPTEAFF
TRBV7-9	13	.	.	TRBJ1-3	TGTGCCAATGGGCGAGACTCTGGAAACACCATATATTTT	CANGRDSGNTIYF
TRBV5-1	15	TRBD1	.	TRBJ1-1	TGCGCCAGCAGCTTGAACCAACAGGGGTATACTGAAGCTTTCTTT	CASSLNQQGYTEAFF
TRBV29-1	13	.	.	TRBJ2-5	TGCAGCGTTGTTAGGGGGAGAGCGGAGACCCAGTACTTC	CSVVRGRAETQYF
TRBV4-1	13	.	.	TRBJ2-5	TGCGCCAGCAGCCCAGGGCCCGGAGAGACCCAGTACTTC	CASSPGPGETQYF
TRBV6-1	15	.	once	TRBJ1-4	TGTGCCAGCAGTGACACAGGCGCCGTAGGTGAAAAACTGTTTTTT	CASSDTGAVGEKLFF
TRBV28	15	.	.	TRBJ1-5	TGTGCCAGCAGTTTATGGGGTCCCCGGGAGCAGCCCCAGCATTTT	CASSLWGPREQPQHF